This note documents a single TCR beta chain sequence. Repertoires were generated with immunoSEQ multiplex PCR, while TCRdb's copy carries only in-frame clones and drops some. Counted here are roughly 140,000 clones, 88% occurring once; the ten biggest clones make up 1% to 1.5%. This sample is drawn from a study of blood T cell repertoires in COVID-19. As for the study in general: PBMCs, B-cell-depleted T cells, or T cells were the source of the cDNA or gDNA that made up the material.

The CDR3 is made up of 14 amino acids. Trimming took 3 bases from V and 7 from J, leaving 13 bases between them. From germline, CDR1 is SGDLS and CDR2 YYNGEE. Material: PBMCs or T cells enriched from blood (not recorded which). This chain uses TRBV9 with TRBJ2-2; TRBD1 is a possible D gene (6 bases). The sequence was collected from a woman aged 25 to 39 with acute COVID-19. CDR3 nucleotide sequence: TGTGCCAGCAGCGCCTCAGGGGTTAACGGGGAGCTGTTTTTT. Translated: CASSASGVNGELFF.